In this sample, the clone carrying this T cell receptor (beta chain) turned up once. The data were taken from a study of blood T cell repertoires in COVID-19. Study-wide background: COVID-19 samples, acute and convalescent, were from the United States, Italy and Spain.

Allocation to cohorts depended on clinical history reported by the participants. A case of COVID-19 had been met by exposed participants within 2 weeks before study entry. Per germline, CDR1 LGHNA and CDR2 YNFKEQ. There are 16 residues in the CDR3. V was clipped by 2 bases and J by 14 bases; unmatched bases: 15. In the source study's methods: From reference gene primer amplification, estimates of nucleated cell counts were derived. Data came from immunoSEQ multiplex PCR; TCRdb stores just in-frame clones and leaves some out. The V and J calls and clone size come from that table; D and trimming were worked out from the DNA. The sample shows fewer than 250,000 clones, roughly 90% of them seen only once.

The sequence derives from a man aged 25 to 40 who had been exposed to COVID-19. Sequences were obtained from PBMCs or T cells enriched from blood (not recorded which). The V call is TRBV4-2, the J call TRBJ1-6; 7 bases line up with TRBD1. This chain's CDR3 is CASSQSLGQARWALHF. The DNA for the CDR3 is TGTGCCAGCAGCCAAAGTTTAGGACAGGCACGGTGGGCCCTCCACTTT.